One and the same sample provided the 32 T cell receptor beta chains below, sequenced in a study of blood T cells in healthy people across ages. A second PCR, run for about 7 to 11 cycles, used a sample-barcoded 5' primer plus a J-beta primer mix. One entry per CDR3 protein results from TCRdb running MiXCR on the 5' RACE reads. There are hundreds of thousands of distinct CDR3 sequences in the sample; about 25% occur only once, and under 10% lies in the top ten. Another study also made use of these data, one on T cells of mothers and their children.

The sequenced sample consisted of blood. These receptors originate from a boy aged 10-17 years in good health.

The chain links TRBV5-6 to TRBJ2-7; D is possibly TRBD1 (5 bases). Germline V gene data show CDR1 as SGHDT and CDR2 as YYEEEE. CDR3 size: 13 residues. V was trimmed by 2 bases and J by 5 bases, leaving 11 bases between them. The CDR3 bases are TGTGCCAGCAGCTTAGGCAGGGTACACGAGCAGTACTTC. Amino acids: CASSLGRVHEQYF.

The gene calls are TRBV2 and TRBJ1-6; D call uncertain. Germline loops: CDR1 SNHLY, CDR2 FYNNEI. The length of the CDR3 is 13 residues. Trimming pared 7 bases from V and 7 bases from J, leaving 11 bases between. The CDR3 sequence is CASKGSGNSPLHF. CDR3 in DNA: TGTGCCAGCAAGGGATCTGGGAATTCACCCCTCCACTTT.

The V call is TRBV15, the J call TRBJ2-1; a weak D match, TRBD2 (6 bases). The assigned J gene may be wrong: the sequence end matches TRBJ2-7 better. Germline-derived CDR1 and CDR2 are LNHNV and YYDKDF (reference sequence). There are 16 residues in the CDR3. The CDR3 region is CATSREYGTSPGEQYF. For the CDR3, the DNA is TGTGCCACCAGCAGAGAATACGGGACTTCCCCGGGGGAGCAGTACTTC.

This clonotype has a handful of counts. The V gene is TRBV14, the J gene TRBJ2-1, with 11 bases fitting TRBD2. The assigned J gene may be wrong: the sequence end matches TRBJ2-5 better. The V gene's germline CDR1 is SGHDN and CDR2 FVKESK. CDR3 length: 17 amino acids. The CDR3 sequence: CASSQRSTTSGEETQYF. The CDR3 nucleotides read TGTGCCAGCAGCCAACGCAGCACGACTAGCGGGGAAGAGACCCAGTACTTC.

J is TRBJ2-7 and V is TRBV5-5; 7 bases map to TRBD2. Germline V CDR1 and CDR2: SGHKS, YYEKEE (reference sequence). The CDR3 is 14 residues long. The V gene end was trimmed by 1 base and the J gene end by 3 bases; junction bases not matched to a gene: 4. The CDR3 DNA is TGTGCCAGCAGCTTGTGGGGGGGGATCTACGAGCAGTACTTC. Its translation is CASSLWGGIYEQYF.

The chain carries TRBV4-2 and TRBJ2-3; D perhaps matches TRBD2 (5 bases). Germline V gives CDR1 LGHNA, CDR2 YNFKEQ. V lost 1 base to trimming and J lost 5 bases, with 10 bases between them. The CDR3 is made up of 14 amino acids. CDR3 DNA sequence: TGTGCCAGCAGCCAAGCGAGCGGCGGAGATACGCAGTATTTT. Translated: CASSQASGGDTQYF.

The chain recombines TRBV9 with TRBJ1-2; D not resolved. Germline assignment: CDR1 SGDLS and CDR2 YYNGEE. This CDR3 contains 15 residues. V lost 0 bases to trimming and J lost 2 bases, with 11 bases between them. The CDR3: CASSVGNRLNYGYTF. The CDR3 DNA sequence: TGTGCCAGCAGCGTAGGAAACAGACTAAACTATGGCTACACCTTC. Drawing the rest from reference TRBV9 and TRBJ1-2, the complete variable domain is DSGVTQTPKHLITATGQRVTLRCSPRSGDLSVYWYQQSLDQGLQFLIQYYNGEERAKGNILERFSAQQFPDLHSELNLSSLELGDSALYFCASSVGNRLNYGYTFGSGTRLTVV.

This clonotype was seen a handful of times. The CDR3 is CASSYMGHRVYEQYF. CDR3 sequence (DNA): TGTGCCAGCAGTTATATGGGACACAGGGTCTACGAGCAGTACTTC. The gene calls are TRBV6-5 and TRBJ2-7; D perhaps matches TRBD1 (6 bases). The CDR3 is 15 residues long. CDR1 MNHEY and CDR2 SVGAGI come from the germline V gene. V was shortened by 3 bases and J by 3 bases, with 15 bases between the two germline ends.

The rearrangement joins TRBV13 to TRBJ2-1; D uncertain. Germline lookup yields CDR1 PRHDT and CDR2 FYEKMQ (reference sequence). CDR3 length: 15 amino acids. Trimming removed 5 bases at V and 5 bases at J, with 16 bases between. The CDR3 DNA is TGTGCCAGCAGCACCAGGTGGGCGGATGACAATGAGCAGTTCTTC. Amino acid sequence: CASSTRWADDNEQFF. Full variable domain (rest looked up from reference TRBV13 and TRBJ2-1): AAGVIQSPRHLIKEKRETATLKCYPIPRHDTVYWYQQGPGQDPQFLISFYEKMQSDKGSIPDRFSAQQFSDYHSELNMSSLELGDSALYFCASSTRWADDNEQFFGPGTRLTVL.

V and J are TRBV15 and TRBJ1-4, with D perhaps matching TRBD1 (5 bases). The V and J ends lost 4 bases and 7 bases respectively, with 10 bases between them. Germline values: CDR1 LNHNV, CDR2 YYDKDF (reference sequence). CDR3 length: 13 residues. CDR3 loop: CATSMGRVEKLFF. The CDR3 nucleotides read TGTGCCACCAGCATGGGACGAGTTGAAAAACTGTTTTTT. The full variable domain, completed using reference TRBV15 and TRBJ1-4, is DAMVIQNPRYQVTQFGKPVTLSCSQTLNHNVMYWYQQKSSQAPKLLFHYYDKDFNNEADTPDNFQSRRPNTSFCFLDIRSPGLGDTAMYLCATSMGRVEKLFFGSGTQLSVL.

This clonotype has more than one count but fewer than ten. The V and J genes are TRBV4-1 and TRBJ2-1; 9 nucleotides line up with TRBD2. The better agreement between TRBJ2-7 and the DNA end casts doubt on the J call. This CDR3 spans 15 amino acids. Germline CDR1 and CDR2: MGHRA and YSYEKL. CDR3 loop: CASSRQGLAAYEQYF. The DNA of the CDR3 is TGCGCCAGCAGCCGACAGGGACTAGCAGCCTACGAGCAGTACTTC.

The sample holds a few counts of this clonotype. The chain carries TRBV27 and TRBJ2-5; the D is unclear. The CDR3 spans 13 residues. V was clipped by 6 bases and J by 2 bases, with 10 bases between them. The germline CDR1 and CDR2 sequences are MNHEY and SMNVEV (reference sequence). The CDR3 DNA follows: TGTGCCAGCAGGCCGTTTGGGCAAGAGACCCAGTACTTC. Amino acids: CASRPFGQETQYF.

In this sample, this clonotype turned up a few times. The CDR3 sequence is CSAWETGGTDEKLFF. As DNA, the CDR3 is TGCAGTGCTTGGGAGACAGGAGGGACAGACGAAAAACTGTTTTTT. The chain links TRBV20-1 to TRBJ1-4, with TRBD1 matching 7 bases. Germline V lookup: CDR1 DFQATT, CDR2 SNEGSKA (reference sequence). Trimming cost V 5 bases and J 8 bases; bases outside gene matches: 14. The CDR3 extends over 15 amino acids.

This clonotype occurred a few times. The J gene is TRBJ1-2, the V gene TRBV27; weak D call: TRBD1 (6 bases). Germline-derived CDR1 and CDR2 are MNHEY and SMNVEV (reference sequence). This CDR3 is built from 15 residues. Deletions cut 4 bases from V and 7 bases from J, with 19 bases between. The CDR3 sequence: CASSSHMEAGAGYTF. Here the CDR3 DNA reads TGTGCCAGCAGTTCCCATATGGAGGCAGGGGCTGGCTACACCTTC.

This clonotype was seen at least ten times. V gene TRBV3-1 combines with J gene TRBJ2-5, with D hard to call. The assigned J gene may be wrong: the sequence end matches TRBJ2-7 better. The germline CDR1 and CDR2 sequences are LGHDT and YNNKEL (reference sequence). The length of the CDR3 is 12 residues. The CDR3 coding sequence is TGTGCCAGCAGCCAAGTTGTCTACGAGCAGTACTTC. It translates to CASSQVVYEQYF.

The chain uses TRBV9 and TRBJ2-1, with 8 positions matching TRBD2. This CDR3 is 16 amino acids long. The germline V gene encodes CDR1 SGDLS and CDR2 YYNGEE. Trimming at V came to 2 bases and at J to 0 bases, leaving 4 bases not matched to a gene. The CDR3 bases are TGTGCCAGCAGCGTTAGCGGGGCACCCTCCTACAATGAGCAGTTCTTC. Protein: CASSVSGAPSYNEQFF.

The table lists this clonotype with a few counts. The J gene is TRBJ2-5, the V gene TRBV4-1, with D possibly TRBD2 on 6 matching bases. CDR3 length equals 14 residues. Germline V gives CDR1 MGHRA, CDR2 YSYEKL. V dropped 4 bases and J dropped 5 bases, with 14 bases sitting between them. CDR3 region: CASSPEGSWETQYF. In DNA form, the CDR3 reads TGCGCCAGCAGCCCGGAGGGTAGCTGGGAGACCCAGTACTTC.

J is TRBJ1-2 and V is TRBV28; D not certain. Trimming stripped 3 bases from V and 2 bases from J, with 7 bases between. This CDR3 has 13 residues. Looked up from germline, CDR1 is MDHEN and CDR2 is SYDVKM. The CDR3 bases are TGTGCCAGCAGTTTCGGGGTAAACTATGGCTACACCTTC. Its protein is CASSFGVNYGYTF.

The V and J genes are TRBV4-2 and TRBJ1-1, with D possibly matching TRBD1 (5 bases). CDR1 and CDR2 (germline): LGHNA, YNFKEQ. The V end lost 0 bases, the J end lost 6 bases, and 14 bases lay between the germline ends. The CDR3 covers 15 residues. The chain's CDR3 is CASSQEQGGVAEAFF. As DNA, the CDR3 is TGTGCCAGCAGCCAAGAGCAGGGAGGGGTGGCTGAAGCTTTCTTT.

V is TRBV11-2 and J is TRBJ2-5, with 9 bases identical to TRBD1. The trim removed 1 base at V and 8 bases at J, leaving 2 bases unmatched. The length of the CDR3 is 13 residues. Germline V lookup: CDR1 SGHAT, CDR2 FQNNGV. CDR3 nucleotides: TGTGCCAGCAGCTTAGGGACAGGGGTTACCCAGTACTTC. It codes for CASSLGTGVTQYF.

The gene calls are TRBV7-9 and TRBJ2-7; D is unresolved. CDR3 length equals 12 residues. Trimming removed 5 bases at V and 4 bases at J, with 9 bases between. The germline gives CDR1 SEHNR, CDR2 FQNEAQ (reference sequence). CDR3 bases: TGTGCCAGCAGCCAAACCGAATACGAGCAGTACTTC. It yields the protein CASSQTEYEQYF. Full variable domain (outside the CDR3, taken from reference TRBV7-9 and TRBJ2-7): DTGVSQNPRHKITKRGQNVTFRCDPISEHNRLYWYRQTLGQGPEFLTYFQNEAQLEKSRLLSDRFSAERPKGSFSTLEIQRTEQGDSAMYLCASSQTEYEQYFGPGTRLTVT.

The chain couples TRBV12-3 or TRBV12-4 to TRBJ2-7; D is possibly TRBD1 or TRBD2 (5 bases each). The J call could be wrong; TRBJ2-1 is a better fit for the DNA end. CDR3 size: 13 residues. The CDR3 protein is CASNSGRINEQFF. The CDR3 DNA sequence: TGTGCCAGCAATTCGGGGCGCATTAATGAGCAGTTCTTC.

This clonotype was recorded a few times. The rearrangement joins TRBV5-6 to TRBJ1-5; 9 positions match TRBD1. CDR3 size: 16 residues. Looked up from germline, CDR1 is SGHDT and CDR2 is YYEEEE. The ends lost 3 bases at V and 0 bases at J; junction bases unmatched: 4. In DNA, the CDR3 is TGTGCCAGCAGCTCGGGACAGGGTTATAGCAATCAGCCCCAGCATTTT. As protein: CASSSGQGYSNQPQHF.

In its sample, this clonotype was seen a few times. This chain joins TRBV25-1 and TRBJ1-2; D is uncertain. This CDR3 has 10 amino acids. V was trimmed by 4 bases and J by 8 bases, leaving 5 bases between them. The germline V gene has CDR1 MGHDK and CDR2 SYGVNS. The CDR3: CASSAGGYTF. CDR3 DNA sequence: TGTGCCAGCAGTGCGGGGGGCTACACCTTC.

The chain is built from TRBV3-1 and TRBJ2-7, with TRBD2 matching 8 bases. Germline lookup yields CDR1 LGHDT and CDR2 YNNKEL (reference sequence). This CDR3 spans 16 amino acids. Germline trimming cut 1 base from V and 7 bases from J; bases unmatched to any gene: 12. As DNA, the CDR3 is TGTGCCAGCAGCCAAGGTGGACAAGCGGGAGCCGGAGAGCAGTACTTC. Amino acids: CASSQGGQAGAGEQYF.

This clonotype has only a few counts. CDR3 protein: CATSDFPATLGEQYF. Written as DNA, the CDR3 is TGTGCCACCAGTGATTTCCCAGCGACTTTGGGCGAGCAGTACTTC. The chain recombines TRBV24-1 with TRBJ2-7; D gene ambiguous. Trimming removed 1 base at V and 6 bases at J, with 15 bases between. Germline CDR1 and CDR2: KGHDR and SFDVKD. CDR3 length equals 15 residues.

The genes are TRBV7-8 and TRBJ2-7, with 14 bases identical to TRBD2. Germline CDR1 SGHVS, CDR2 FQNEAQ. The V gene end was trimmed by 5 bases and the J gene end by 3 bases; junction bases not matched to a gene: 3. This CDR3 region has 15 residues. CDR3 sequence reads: CASSGGLAGGYEQYF. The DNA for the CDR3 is TGTGCCAGCAGCGGTGGACTAGCGGGGGGCTACGAGCAGTACTTC.

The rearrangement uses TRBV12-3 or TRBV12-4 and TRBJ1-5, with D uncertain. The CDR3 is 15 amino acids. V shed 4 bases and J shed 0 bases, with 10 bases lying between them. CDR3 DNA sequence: TGTGCCAGCAGTTCTCACACAAATAGCAATCAGCCCCAGCATTTT. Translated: CASSSHTNSNQPQHF.

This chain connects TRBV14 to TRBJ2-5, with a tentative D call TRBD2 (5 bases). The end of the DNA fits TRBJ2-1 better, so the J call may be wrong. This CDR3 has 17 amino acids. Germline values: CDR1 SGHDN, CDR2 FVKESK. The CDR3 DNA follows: TGTGCCAGCAGCCAAGGACCTCGGGGATCCAGGTACAATGAGCAGTTCTTC. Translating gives CASSQGPRGSRYNEQFF.

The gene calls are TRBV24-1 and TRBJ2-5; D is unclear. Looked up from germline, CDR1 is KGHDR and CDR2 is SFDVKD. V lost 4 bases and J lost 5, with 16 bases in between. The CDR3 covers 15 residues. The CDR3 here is CATSEYGEDIETQYF. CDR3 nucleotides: TGTGCCACCAGTGAATACGGAGAAGACATCGAGACCCAGTACTTC.

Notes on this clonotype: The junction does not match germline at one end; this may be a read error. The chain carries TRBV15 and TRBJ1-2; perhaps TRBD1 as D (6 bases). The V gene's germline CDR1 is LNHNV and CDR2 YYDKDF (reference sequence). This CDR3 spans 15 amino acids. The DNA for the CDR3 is TGTGCCACCAGCCCGGAGGCCGGGGGCAACTATGGCTACGCCTTC. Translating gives CATSPEAGGNYGYAF.

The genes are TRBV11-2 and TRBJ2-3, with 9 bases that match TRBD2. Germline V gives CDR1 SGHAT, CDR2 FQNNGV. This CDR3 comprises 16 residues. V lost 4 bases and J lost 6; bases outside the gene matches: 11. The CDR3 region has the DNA TGTGCCAGCAGCTCCAGGTCCAGCGGGGGGAGGGATACGCAGTATTTT. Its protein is CASSSRSSGGRDTQYF.